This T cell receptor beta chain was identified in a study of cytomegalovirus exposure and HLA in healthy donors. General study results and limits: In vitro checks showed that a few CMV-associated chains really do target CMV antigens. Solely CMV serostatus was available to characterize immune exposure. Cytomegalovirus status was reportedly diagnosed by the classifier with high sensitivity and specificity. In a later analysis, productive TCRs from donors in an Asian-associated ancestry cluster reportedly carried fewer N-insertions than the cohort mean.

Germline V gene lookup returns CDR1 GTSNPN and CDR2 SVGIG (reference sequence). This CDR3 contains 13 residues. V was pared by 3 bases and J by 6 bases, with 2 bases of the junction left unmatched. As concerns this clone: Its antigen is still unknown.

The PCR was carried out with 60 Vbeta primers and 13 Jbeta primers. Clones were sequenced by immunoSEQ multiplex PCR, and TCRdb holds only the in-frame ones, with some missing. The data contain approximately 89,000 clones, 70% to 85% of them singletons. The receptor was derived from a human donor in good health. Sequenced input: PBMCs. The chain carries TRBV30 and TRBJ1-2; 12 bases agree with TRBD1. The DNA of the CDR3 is TGTGCCTGGAGGGGGACAGGGGGCAATGGCTACACCTTC. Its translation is CAWRGTGGNGYTF.